This TCR beta chain comes out of a study of blood T cell repertoires in COVID-19. Study overall: COVID-19 samples, acute and convalescent, were from the United States, Italy and Spain.

The cohort comprised adults aged about 18 to 100 years residing in approximately 25 US areas. Germline trimming cut 4 bases from V and 0 bases from J; bases unmatched to any gene: 9. The CDR3 spans 17 residues. From germline, CDR1 is MNHEY and CDR2 SMNVEV (reference sequence). Profiling relied on immunoSEQ multiplex PCR, and the TCRdb table lists in-frame clones only, not all of them. The sample comprises 200,000 to 250,000 clones, around nine tenths of which are singletons, and roughly 1.6% rests with the top ten. Source material: PBMCs or T cells enriched from blood (not recorded which). This chain uses TRBV27 with TRBJ1-1, with 9 positions matching TRBD1. This receptor was obtained from a woman between 50 and 59 years old who had recovered from COVID-19. This CDR3 is CASSSLYRDRVNTEAFF. The CDR3 DNA sequence: TGTGCCAGCAGTTCCTTGTACCGGGACAGGGTGAACACTGAAGCTTTCTTT.